These T cell receptor beta chains were read from a single sample in a study of cytomegalovirus exposure and HLA in healthy donors. Assay used: immunoSEQ multiplex PCR; TCRdb lists only in-frame clones, some missing. The repertoire includes roughly 130,000 clones, 80% of them detected once, and 2% to 3% sits in the top ten. Sequenced sample: PBMCs. The receptors derive from a man aged 25-45 years in good health and CMV-seronegative. Both conserved end residues are part of each CDR3. The order of the fields is D gene, V gene, clone size, J gene, CDR3 DNA, CDR3 protein. The D gene is left open where the match is weak. The size entry is marked missing in some rows and otherwise reads once, few, many or a size class.

>-|TRBV5-8|-|TRBJ2-7
TGTGCCAGCAGCTTTTCCGGGGTCGAGCAGTACTTC
CASSFSGVEQYF
>TRBD2|TRBV18|-|TRBJ2-5
TGTGCCAGCTCGGCTCTGGGACTAGCGGACCAGCGGTCCCAGTACTTC
CASSALGLADQRSQYF
>-|TRBV5-6|-|TRBJ1-3
TGTGCCAGCAGCTCTTCAGGACAGTACTTCTCTGGAAACACCATATATTTT
CASSSSGQYFSGNTIYF
>TRBD1|TRBV7-8|once|TRBJ1-4
TGTGCCAGCAGCTTATTGGGACAGGGCGAAAAACTGTTTTTT
CASSLLGQGEKLFF
>TRBD2|TRBV28|-|TRBJ2-7
TGTGCCAGCAGTTTACCTAGCGGGACAGTAACCTACGAGCAGTACTTC
CASSLPSGTVTYEQYF
>TRBD1|TRBV19|-|TRBJ1-4
TGTGCCAGCAACACAGGGGGCTCTAATGAAAAACTGTTTTTT
CASNTGGSNEKLFF
>TRBD2|TRBV4-1|-|TRBJ2-5
TGCGCCAGCAGCCAAGATCGACCGAGGGCTAGCGGGAGGAAGGGGCAAGAGACCCAGTACTTC
CASSQDRPRASGRKGQETQYF
>-|TRBV30|-|TRBJ2-7
TGTGCCTGGAGCATTCAGGGTTTTATGTACTTC
CAWSIQGFMYF
>TRBD1|TRBV7-9|-|TRBJ2-3
TGTGCCAGCAGCTTAAGCTTAGGGGGCGGCGGCGGTCAGCCAGATACGCAGTATTTT
CASSLSLGGGGGQPDTQYF
>-|TRBV19|-|TRBJ2-6
TGTGCCAGTAGTAAACACGTCTCTGGGGCCAACGTCCTGACTTTC
CASSKHVSGANVLTF
>-|TRBV9|-|TRBJ2-2
TGTGCCAGCAGCGTAGTGGAGGACACCGGGGAGCTGTTTTTT
CASSVVEDTGELFF
>-|TRBV10-3|-|TRBJ2-4
TGTGCCATCAGGGGCGCGGGATGGGGGGACATTCAGTACTTC
CAIRGAGWGDIQYF
>-|TRBV4-1|-|TRBJ1-5
TGCGCCAGCAGCCAAGAACGCCGGGTCTCTAGCAATCAGCCCCAGCATTTT
CASSQERRVSSNQPQHF
>-|TRBV28|-|TRBJ2-2
TGTGCCAGCAGTCGGAGGGTGAGCACCGGGGAGCTGTTTTTT
CASSRRVSTGELFF
>-|TRBV27|-|TRBJ2-7
TGTGCCAGCAGTTCTGGCGGGCCCTTGGGGGAGCAGTACTTC
CASSSGGPLGEQYF
>TRBD1|TRBV5-1|-|TRBJ1-1
TGCGCCAGCACAGGGGGCGCCCCTATGAACACTGAAGCTTTCTTT
CASTGGAPMNTEAFF
>-|TRBV7-9|-|TRBJ2-2
TGTGCCAGCAGCTCTACTAGTAGAAGCACCGGGGAGCTGTTTTTT
CASSSTSRSTGELFF
>TRBD1|TRBV6-1|-|TRBJ2-7
TGTGCCAGCAGACCGGGACAGGGCTACGAGCAGTACTTC
CASRPGQGYEQYF
>-|TRBV19|-|TRBJ2-5
TGTGCCAGTAGTATTGGGAGGATGGGGCAGGAGACCCAGTACTTC
CASSIGRMGQETQYF
>-|TRBV6-5|-|TRBJ2-4
TGTGCCAGCAGACTGTTAGCCAAAAACATTCAGTACTTC
CASRLLAKNIQYF
>-|TRBV2|-|TRBJ2-7
TGTGCCAGCAGTCTACAGGATAACTCCTACGAGCAGTACTTC
CASSLQDNSYEQYF
>-|TRBV5-5|-|TRBJ1-5
TGTGCCAGCAGCTGGACGGGGGGCCCCAGCAATCAGCCCCAGCATTTT
CASSWTGGPSNQPQHF
>-|TRBV11-3|once|TRBJ2-7
TGTGCCAGCAGCTTTTCCTTCTCTAGCCGAGCCTACGAGCAGTACTTC
CASSFSFSSRAYEQYF
>-|TRBV21-1|-|TRBJ1-2
TGTGCCAGCAGCAAATCAGACCGGCAGGGGGTCTATGGCTACACCTTC
CASSKSDRQGVYGYTF
>TRBD2|TRBV5-1|-|TRBJ2-7
TGCGCCAGCAGCCCCTGGACTAGCGCCGCTTTCGAGCAGTACTTC
CASSPWTSAAFEQYF
>TRBD1|TRBV11-3|-|TRBJ1-1
TGTGCCAGCAGCTTAGACCAGGGGGGCAGTCGGTTTGCCACTGAAGCTTTCTTT
CASSLDQGGSRFATEAFF
>TRBD2|TRBV5-1|few|TRBJ2-7
TGCGCCAGCAGCCAAGTAGCGGGAGGGGCCTACGAGCAGTACTTC
CASSQVAGGAYEQYF
>-|TRBV6-5|-|TRBJ1-4
TGTGCCAGCAGTTCGTCGGAGGGTAGGGAAAAACTGTTTTTT
CASSSSEGREKLFF
>TRBD1|TRBV27|-|TRBJ1-1
TGTGCCAGCAGTTTAAAGGGGGCCGGCACTGAAGCTTTCTTT
CASSLKGAGTEAFF
>TRBD1|TRBV5-6|-|TRBJ2-5
TGTGCCAGCAGCTGGGATCAGACAGGGCCGTGGGAGACCCAGTACTTC
CASSWDQTGPWETQYF
>TRBD2|TRBV9|-|TRBJ2-1
TGTGCCAGCAGCGTAGGGGGGACTAGCGGAATCAATGAGCAGTTCTTC
CASSVGGTSGINEQFF
>-|TRBV6-5|-|TRBJ1-2
TGTGCCAGCAGCCAATCCCGCGTACTTAACTATGGCTACACCTTC
CASSQSRVLNYGYTF
>-|TRBV19|-|TRBJ2-6
TGTGCCAGTAGTATAGAGGTACGGTTGTCTGGGGCCAACGTCCTGACTTTC
CASSIEVRLSGANVLTF
>TRBD1|TRBV29-1|-|TRBJ1-2
TGCAGCGTTGAAGCAGATCTGGGACAGCTCTATGGCTACCCCTTC
CSVEADLGQLYGYPF
>-|TRBV7-2|-|TRBJ2-7
TGTGCCAGCAGCTGGGGACTTAAATACGAGCAGTACTTC
CASSWGLKYEQYF
>-|TRBV16|few|TRBJ2-5
TGTGCCAGCAGCCCCCTCCAAGAGACCCAGTACTTC
CASSPLQETQYF
>-|TRBV29-1|-|TRBJ1-5
TGCAGCGTTGGCGGGGGGGGGCGCAATCAGCCCCAGCATTTT
CSVGGGGRNQPQHF
>TRBD2|TRBV5-6|-|TRBJ2-7
TGTGCCAGCAGCTTGGCTGGGACTAGCGGGAGGGCCCGTGGGAACGAGCAGTACTTC
CASSLAGTSGRARGNEQYF
>-|TRBV6-5|-|TRBJ1-5
TGTGCCAGCAGTTACATGGCAGGGGATCAGCCCCAGAATTTT
CASSYMAGDQPQNF
>-|TRBV4-1|few|TRBJ1-1
TGCGCCAGCAGCCAAGGCGGGGGTGGGCACACTGAAGCTTTCTTT
CASSQGGGGHTEAFF
>-|TRBV12-2|-|TRBJ2-3
TGTGCAAGTCGCTTAGGAGGAATGGCGGGAGGGCGCACAGATACGCAGTATTTT
CASRLGGMAGGRTDTQYF
>-|TRBV29-1|-|TRBJ1-1
TGCAGCGTTGAAGCAGGGGATACTGAAGCTTTCTTT
CSVEAGDTEAFF
>TRBD1|TRBV7-2|-|TRBJ1-5
TGTGCCAGCCGCGACAGGGAGAGCAATCAGCCCCAGCATTTT
CASRDRESNQPQHF
>-|TRBV28|-|TRBJ2-1
TGTGCCAGCAGGAGACTAGACAATGAGCAGTTCTTC
CASRRLDNEQFF
>-|TRBV18|-|TRBJ2-1
TGTGCCAGCTCACCATCTTCCCTGTCGGGACTGACATACAATGAGCAGTTCTTC
CASSPSSLSGLTYNEQFF
>-|TRBV5-1|-|TRBJ1-2
TGCGCCAGCAGCTTGAATTCAGGGGCAAACTATGGCTACACCTTC
CASSLNSGANYGYTF
>TRBD2|TRBV7-3|-|TRBJ2-3
TGTGCCAGCAGCCAACTAGCGGGAGCAGATACGCAGTATTTT
CASSQLAGADTQYF
>-|TRBV9|-|TRBJ1-4
TGTGCCAGCAGCACCGGCACAGGGACTGAAAAACTGTTTTTT
CASSTGTGTEKLFF